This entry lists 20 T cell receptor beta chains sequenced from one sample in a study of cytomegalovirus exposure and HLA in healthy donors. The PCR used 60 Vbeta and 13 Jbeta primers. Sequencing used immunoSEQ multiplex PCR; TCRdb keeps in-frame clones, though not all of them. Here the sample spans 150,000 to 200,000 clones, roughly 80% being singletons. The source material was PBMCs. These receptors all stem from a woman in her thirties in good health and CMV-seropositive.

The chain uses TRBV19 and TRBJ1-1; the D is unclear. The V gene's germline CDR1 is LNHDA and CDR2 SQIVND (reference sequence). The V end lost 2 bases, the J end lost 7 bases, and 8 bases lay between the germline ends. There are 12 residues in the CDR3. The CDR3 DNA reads TGTGCCAGTAGTATATTGGGAGGTGAAGCTTTCTTT. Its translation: CASSILGGEAFF.

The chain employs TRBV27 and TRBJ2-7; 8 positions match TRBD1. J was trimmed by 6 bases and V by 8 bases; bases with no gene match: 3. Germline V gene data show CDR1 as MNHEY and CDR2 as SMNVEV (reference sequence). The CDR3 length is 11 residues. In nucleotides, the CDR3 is TGTGCCAGCCAGGGGGCAGGCGAGCAGTACTTC. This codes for CASQGAGEQYF.

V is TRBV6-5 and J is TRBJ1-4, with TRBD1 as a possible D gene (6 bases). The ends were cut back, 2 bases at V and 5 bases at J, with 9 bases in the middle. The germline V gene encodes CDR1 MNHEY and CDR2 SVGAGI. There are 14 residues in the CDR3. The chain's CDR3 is CASSYGQLNEKLFF. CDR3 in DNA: TGTGCCAGCAGTTACGGACAGCTAAATGAAAAACTGTTTTTT.

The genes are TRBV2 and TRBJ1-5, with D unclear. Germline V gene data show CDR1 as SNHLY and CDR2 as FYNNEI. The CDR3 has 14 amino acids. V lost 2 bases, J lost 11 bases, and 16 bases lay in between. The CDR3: CASSELTPMEAQHF. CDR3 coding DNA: TGTGCCAGCAGTGAACTTACACCGATGGAGGCCCAGCATTTT.

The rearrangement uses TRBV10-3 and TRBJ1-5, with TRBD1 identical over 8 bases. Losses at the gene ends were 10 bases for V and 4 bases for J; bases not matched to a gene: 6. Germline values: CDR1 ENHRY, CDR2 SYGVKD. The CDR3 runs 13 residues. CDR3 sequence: CATLDRANQPQHF. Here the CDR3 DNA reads TGTGCCACTTTGGACAGGGCGAATCAGCCCCAGCATTTT.

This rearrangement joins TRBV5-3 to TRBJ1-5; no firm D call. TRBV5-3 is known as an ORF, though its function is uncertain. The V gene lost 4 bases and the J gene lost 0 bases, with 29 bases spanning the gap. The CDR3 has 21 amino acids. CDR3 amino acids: CARSPPPRDPPLLYSNQPQHF. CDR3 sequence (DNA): TGTGCCAGAAGCCCGCCCCCCCGGGATCCCCCTTTGTTATATAGCAATCAGCCCCAGCATTTT.

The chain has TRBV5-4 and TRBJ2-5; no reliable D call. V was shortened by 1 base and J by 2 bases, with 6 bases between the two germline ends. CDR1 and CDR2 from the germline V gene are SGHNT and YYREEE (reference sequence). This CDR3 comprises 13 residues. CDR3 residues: CASSLTVQETQYF. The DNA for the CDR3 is TGTGCCAGCAGCTTGACAGTGCAAGAGACCCAGTACTTC.

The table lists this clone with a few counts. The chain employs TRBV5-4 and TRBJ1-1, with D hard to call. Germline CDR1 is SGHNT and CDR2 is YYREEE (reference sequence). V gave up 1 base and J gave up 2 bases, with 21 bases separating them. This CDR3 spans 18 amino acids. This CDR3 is CASSLRASRLRLNTEAFF. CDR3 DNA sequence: TGTGCCAGCAGCTTGAGGGCTAGCAGGCTTCGGCTCAACACTGAAGCTTTCTTT.

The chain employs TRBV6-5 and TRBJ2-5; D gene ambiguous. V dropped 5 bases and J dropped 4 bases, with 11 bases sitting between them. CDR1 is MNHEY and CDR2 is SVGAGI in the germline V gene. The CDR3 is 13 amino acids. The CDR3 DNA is TGTGCCAGCAGTCCCCTGTCGCGAGAGACCCAGTACTTC. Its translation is CASSPLSRETQYF.

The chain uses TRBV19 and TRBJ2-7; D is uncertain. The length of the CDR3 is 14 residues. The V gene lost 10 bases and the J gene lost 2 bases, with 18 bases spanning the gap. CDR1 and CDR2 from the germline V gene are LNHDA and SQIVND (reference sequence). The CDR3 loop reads CATSRGDDAYEQYF. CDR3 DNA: TGTGCCACCTCCAGAGGCGACGATGCCTACGAGCAGTACTTC. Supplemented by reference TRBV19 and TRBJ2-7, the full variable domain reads DGGITQSPKYLFRKEGQNVTLSCEQNLNHDAMYWYRQDPGQGLRLIYYSQIVNDFQKGDIAEGYSVSREKKESFPLTVTSAQKNPTAFYLCATSRGDDAYEQYFGPGTRLTVT.

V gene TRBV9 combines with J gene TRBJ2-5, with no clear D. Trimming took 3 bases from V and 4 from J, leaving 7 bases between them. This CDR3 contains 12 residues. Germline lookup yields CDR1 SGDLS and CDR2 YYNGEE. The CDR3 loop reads CASSGALETQYF. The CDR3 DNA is TGTGCCAGCAGCGGAGCTTTAGAGACCCAGTACTTC.

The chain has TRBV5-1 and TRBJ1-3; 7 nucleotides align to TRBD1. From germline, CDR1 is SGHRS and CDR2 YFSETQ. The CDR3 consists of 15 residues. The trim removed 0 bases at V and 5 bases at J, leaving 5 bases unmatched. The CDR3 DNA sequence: TGCGCCAGCAGCTTGGCGACAGGGAACCGAAACACCATATATTTT. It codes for CASSLATGNRNTIYF.

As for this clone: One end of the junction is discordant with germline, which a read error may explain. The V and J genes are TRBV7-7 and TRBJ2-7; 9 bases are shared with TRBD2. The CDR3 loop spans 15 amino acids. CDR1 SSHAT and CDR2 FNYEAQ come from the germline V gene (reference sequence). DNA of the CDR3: TGTGCTAGCAGCTTGCGGGCGGGGGGGACCTACGAGCAGTACTTC. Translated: CASSLRAGGTYEQYF.

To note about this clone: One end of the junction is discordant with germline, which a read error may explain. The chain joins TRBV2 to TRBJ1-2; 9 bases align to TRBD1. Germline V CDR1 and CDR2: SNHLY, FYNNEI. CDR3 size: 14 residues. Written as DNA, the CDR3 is TGTGCCAGCAGTGGGGACAGGGCCCCTTATGGCCACACCTTC. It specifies CASSGDRAPYGHTF. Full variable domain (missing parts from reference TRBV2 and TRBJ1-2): EPEVTQTPSHQVTQMGQEVILRCVPISNHLYFYWYRQILGQKVEFLVSFYNNEISEKSEIFDDQFSVERPDGSNFTLKIRSTKLEDSAMYFCASSGDRAPYGHTFGSGTRLTVV.

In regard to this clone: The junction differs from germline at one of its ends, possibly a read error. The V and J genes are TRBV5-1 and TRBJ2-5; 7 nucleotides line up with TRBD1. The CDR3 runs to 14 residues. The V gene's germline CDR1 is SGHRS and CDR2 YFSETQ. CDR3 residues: CASNLVTGQETQYF. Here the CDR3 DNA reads TGCGCCAGCAACTTGGTGACAGGGCAAGAGACCCAGTACTTC.

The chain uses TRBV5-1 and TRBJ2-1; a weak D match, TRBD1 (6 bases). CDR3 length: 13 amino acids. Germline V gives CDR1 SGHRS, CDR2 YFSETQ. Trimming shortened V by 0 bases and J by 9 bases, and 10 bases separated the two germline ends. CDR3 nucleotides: TGCGCCAGCAGCTTGGGGCTACAGGGTGAGCAGTTCTTC. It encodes CASSLGLQGEQFF.

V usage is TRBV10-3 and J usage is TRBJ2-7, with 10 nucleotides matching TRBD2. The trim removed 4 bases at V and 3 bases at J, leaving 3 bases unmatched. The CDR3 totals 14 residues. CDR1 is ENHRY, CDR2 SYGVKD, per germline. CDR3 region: CAISALAGDYEQYF. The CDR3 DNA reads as TGTGCCATCAGTGCGCTAGCGGGAGACTACGAGCAGTACTTC.

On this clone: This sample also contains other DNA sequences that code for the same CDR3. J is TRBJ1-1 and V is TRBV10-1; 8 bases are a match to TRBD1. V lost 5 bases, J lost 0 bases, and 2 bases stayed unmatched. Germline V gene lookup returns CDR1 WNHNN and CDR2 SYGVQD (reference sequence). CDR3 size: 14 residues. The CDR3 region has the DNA TGCGCCAGCAGTTTGGGACAGGTGAACACTGAAGCTTTCTTT. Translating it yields CASSLGQVNTEAFF.

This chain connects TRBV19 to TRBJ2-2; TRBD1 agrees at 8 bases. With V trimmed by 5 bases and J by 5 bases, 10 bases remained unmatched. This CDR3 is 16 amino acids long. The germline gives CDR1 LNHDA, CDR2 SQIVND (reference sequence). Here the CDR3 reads CASSLTRGQGTGELFF. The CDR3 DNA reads TGTGCCAGTAGTTTAACCAGGGGGCAGGGAACCGGGGAGCTGTTTTTT.

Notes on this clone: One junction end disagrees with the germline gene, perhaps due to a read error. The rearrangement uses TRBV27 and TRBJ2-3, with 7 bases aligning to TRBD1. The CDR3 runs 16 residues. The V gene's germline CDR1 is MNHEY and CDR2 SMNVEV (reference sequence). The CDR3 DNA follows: TGTGCCAGCAGTCCCTACAGGGGTATGAGCACAGATACGCGGTATTTT. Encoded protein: CASSPYRGMSTDTRYF.